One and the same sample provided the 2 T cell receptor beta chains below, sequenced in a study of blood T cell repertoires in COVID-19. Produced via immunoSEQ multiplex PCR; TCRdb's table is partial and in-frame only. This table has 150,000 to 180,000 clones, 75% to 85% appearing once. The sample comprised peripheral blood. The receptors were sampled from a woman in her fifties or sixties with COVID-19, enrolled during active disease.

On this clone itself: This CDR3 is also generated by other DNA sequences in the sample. The CDR3 nucleotides are TGTGCCAGCAGCGTCGGGGGACAGGGGGCGCCTAAGCAGTACTTC. Its translation is CASSVGGQGAPKQYF. The rearrangement links TRBV9 to TRBJ2-7; 12 positions match TRBD1. With 2 bases clipped from V and 8 bases from J, the junction kept 8 bases outside the gene matches. The CDR3 extends over 15 amino acids. Germline V lookup: CDR1 SGDLS, CDR2 YYNGEE. Combining the CDR3 with reference TRBV9 and TRBJ2-7 gives the whole variable domain DSGVTQTPKHLITATGQRVTLRCSPRSGDLSVYWYQQSLDQGLQFLIQYYNGEERAKGNILERFSAQQFPDLHSELNLSSLELGDSALYFCASSVGGQGAPKQYFGPGTRLTVT.

The CDR3 protein is CASSPETGVADTQYF. CDR3 nucleotide sequence: TGTGCCAGCAGTCCGGAGACAGGGGTCGCAGATACGCAGTATTTT. This sequence joins TRBV6-5 and TRBJ2-3; 8 bases line up with TRBD1. The germline V gene has CDR1 MNHEY and CDR2 SVGAGI. This CDR3 has 15 amino acids. V dropped 5 bases and J dropped 4; count of bases not matched to a gene: 8.